A selection of T cell receptor beta chains follows, all from one sample in a study of post-analysis software for immune sequencing data. TCRdb independently ran MiXCR on the PCR reads; one entry per CDR3 protein. In the table there are some 800,000 distinct CDR3 sequences, about half of which are singletons. Specimen: blood. All receptors derive from a girl aged 10 to 17 with multiple sclerosis. The conserved cysteine and the conserved F or W are not part of the CDR3 here. Size tells how often a clone was seen (once, few, many) or the class of an expanded clone, and some rows leave it out.

V	size	J	length	CDR3
TRBV20-1	-	TRBJ2-3	14	SASDRGHGGGDTQY
TRBV7-2	-	TRBJ2-7	13	ANSSRLAGVSEQY
TRBV11-2	-	TRBJ2-1	11	ASSLGTADEQF
TRBV12-3/TRBV12-4	few	TRBJ2-5	13	ASSPEAGVGETQY
TRBV6-2/TRBV6-3	-	TRBJ2-7	10	ASCEFTYEQY
TRBV12-3/TRBV12-4	-	TRBJ1-1	12	ASSLRRGSTEAF
TRBV7-3	-	TRBJ2-7	13	ASSLIRTRCYEQY
TRBV5-1	-	TRBJ2-7	14	ASSFLLAGGLPEQY
TRBV10-3	-	-	13	AIAKFSGDGETQY
TRBV12-3/TRBV12-4	-	TRBJ2-1	15	ASSRRLGSGRANGQF
TRBV27	-	TRBJ1-1	12	ASSITGGNTEAF
TRBV12-3/TRBV12-4	few	TRBJ1-1	12	ASSFGGGSTEAF
TRBV7-6	-	TRBJ2-1	11	ASSLNVLNEQF
TRBV25-1	-	TRBJ1-1	13	ASRGTGAQNTEAF
TRBV6-5	-	TRBJ2-1	13	ASGPLSREGHEQF
TRBV21-1	few	TRBJ2-7	17	ASSRGNIAGPIQTYEQY
TRBV5-1	-	TRBJ2-2	14	ASKSTGTGRTGELF
TRBV28	-	TRBJ2-4	11	ASSFQGRGEQY
TRBV4-1	-	-	11	ASSQGFGGEQY
TRBV14	-	TRBJ2-1	11	ASSQESGTRLF
TRBV4-1	few	TRBJ2-1	14	ASSQVGGLADNEQF
TRBV6-5	-	TRBJ2-7	12	ASRPRTGGPEQY
TRBV27	few	TRBJ2-5	10	ANRDSEGTQY
TRBV12-3/TRBV12-4	-	TRBJ2-4	14	ASSPDPATVKNIQY
TRBV24-1	-	-	16	ATSDFRDREALQETQF
TRBV6-5	once	TRBJ1-6	10	ASSDTAGPLH
TRBV5-1	-	TRBJ1-2	17	ASSSAVGQGAQRGIGYT
TRBV21-1	few	TRBJ2-2	13	ASHRLAGLTGELF
TRBV15	few	TRBJ1-2	11	ATSPDRNYGYT
TRBV6-5	-	TRBJ1-1	11	ASSYSIQGKAF